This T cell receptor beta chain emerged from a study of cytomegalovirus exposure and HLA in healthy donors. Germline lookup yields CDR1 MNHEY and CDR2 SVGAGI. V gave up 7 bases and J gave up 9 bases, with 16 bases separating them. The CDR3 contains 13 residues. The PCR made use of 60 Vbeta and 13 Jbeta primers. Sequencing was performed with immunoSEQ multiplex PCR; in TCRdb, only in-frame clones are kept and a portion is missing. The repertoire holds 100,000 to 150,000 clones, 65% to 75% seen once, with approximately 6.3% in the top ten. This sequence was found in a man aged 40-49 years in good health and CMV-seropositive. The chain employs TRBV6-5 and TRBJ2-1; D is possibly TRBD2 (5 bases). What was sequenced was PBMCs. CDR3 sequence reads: CASTRGIGSEQFF. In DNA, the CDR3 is TGTGCCAGCACACGTGGAATAGGGAGTGAGCAGTTCTTC.